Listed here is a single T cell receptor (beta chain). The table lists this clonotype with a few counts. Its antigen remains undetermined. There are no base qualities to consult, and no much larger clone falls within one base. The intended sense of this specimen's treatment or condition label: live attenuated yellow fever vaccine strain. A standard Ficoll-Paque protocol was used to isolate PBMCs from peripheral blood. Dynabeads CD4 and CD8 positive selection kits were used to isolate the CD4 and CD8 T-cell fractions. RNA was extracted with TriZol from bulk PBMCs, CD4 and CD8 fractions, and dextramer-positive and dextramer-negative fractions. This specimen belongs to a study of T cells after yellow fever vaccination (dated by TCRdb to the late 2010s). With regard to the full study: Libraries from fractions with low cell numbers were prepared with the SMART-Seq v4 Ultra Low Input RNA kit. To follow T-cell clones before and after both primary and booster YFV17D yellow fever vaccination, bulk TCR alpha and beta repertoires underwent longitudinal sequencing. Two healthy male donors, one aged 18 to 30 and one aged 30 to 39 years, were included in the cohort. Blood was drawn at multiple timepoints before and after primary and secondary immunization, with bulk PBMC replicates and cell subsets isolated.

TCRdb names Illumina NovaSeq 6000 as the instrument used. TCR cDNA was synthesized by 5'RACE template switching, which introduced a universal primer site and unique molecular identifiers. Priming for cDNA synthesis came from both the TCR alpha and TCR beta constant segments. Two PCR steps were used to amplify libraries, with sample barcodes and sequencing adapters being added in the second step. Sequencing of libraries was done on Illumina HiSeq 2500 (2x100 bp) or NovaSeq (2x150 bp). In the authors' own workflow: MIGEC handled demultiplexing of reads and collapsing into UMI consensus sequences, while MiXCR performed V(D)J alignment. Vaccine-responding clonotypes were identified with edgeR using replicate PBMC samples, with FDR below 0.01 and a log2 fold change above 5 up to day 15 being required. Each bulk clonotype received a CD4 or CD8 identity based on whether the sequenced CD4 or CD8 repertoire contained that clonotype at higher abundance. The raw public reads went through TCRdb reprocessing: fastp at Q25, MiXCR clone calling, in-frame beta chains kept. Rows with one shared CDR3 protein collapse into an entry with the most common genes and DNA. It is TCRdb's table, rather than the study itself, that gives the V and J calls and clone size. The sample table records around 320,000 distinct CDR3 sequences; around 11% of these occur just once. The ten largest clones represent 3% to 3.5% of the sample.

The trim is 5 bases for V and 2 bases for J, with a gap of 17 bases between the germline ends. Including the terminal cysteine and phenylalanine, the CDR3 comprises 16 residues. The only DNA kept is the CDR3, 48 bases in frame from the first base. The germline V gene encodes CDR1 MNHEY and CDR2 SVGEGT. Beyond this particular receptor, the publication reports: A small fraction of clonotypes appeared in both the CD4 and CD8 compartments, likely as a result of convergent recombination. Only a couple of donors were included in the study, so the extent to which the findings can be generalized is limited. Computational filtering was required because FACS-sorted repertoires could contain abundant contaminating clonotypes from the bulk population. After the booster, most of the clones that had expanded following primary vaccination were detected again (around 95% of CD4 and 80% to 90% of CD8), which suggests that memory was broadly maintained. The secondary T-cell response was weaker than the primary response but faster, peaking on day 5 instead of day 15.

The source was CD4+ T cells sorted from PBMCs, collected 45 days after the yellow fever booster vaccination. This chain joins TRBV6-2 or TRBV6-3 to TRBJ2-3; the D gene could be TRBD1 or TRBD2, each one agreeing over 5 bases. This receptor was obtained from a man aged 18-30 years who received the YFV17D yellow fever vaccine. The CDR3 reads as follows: CASSPLRGRFTDTQYF. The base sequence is TGTGCCAGCAGTCCCCTGAGGGGCAGGTTCACAGATACGCAGTATTTT.